This is a list of T cell receptor beta chains from one sample in a study of identical twins. TCRdb reanalysed the 5' RACE reads using MiXCR and keeps one entry per CDR3 protein. Altogether hundreds of thousands of distinct CDR3 sequences are present, about 14% being singletons, with the ten largest covering 7% to 9.5%. The specimen was memory (CD45RO+) T cells sorted from blood. These receptors originate from a woman aged 18-29 years in good health. CDR3s include the opening cysteine and the closing phenylalanine or tryptophan. Fields, in order: V gene, D gene, clone size, J gene, CDR3 protein, CDR3 DNA. D genes are given only for firm matches. Size values are once, few and many counts, or a class for expanded clones, and some rows have none.

>TRBV12-3/TRBV12-4|.|many|TRBJ2-5
CASSPQGGGKETQYF
TGTGCCAGCAGCCCCCAAGGGGGGGGCAAAGAGACCCAGTACTTC
>TRBV15|.|few|TRBJ2-1
CATSRGLVDEQFF
TGTGCCACCAGCAGAGGGTTAGTCGATGAGCAGTTCTTC
>TRBV5-1|.|many|TRBJ2-1
CASSLGIGGLTYNEQFF
TGCGCCAGCAGCTTGGGTATAGGGGGGTTAACCTACAATGAGCAGTTCTTC
>TRBV7-2|.|few|TRBJ2-5
CASSLASTQETQYF
TGTGCCAGCAGCCTTGCCAGTACCCAAGAGACCCAGTACTTC
>TRBV20-1|TRBD2|few|TRBJ2-3
CSASGLAGISTDTQYF
TGCAGTGCTAGTGGACTAGCGGGAATTTCAACAGATACGCAGTATTTT
>TRBV7-9|.|few|TRBJ2-1
CASRPSRSSYNEQFF
TGTGCCAGCAGGCCTTCCAGGAGCTCCTACAATGAGCAGTTCTTC
>TRBV6-5|.|.|TRBJ2-7
CASSYVTVGEQYF
TGTGCCAGCAGTTACGTGACAGTGGGCGAGCAGTACTTC
>TRBV11-2|.|.|TRBJ2-6
CASSYHPMPSGANVLTF
TGTGCCAGCAGCTACCACCCAATGCCGTCTGGGGCCAACGTCCTGACTTTC
>TRBV5-1|.|.|TRBJ2-7
CASSPTGGSSYEQYF
TGCGCCAGCAGTCCGACAGGAGGAAGCTCCTACGAGCAGTACTTC
>TRBV6-1|TRBD1|few|TRBJ2-1
CASSPQGNSYNEQFF
TGTGCCAGCAGCCCACAGGGGAACTCCTACAATGAGCAGTTCTTC
>TRBV7-2|.|.|TRBJ2-1
CASTSSGGINEQFF
TGTGCCAGCACCTCGTCCGGGGGAATTAATGAGCAGTTCTTC
>TRBV29-1|.|many|TRBJ2-3
CSVRDPAVDTQYF
TGCAGCGTAAGGGACCCAGCCGTGGATACGCAGTATTTT
>TRBV7-3|.|few|TRBJ2-2
CASSAGHSNTGELFF
TGTGCCAGCAGCGCGGGACATTCGAACACCGGGGAGCTGTTTTTT
>TRBV29-1|TRBD1|.|TRBJ2-7
CSVEEEIPGQRNSYEQYF
TGCAGCGTTGAAGAAGAAATTCCGGGACAGAGAAACTCCTACGAGCAGTACTTC
>TRBV5-6|TRBD1|.|TRBJ1-1
CASSLGGGRGLDTEAFF
TGTGCCAGCAGCTTGGGGGGCGGCAGGGGGCTTGACACTGAAGCTTTCTTT
>TRBV12-3/TRBV12-4|.|.|TRBJ1-4
CASSRQHNEKLFF
TGTGCCAGCAGTCGACAGCACAATGAAAAACTGTTTTTT
>TRBV2|TRBD1|many|TRBJ2-2
CASSEGPQGASGELFF
TGTGCCAGCAGTGAAGGTCCACAGGGGGCATCCGGGGAGCTGTTTTTT
>TRBV14|.|many|TRBJ1-1
CASSPILQGLAFF
TGTGCCAGCAGCCCCATCCTCCAGGGGTTGGCTTTCTTT
>TRBV3-1|.|few|TRBJ1-4
CASSQFGGSRNAEKLFF
TGTGCCAGCAGCCAATTCGGTGGCAGCCGGAACGCTGAAAAACTGTTTTTT
>TRBV4-2|TRBD1|.|TRBJ2-7
CASSPRRDRGHDEQYF
TGTGCCAGCAGCCCAAGGCGGGACAGGGGGCACGACGAGCAGTACTTC
>TRBV7-9|.|few|TRBJ2-7
CASSTGRYEQYF
TGTGCCAGCAGCACGGGGAGGTACGAGCAGTACTTC
>TRBV29-1|TRBD1|many|TRBJ2-5
CSALGQLQETQYF
TGCAGCGCCCTGGGACAGCTACAAGAGACCCAGTACTTC
>TRBV11-2|.|.|TRBJ2-5
CASSLGWGARQETQYF
TGTGCCAGCAGCCTAGGTTGGGGCGCCCGCCAAGAGACCCAGTACTTC
>TRBV3-1|.|.|TRBJ2-7
CASSQFTGGYEQYF
TGTGCCAGCAGCCAGTTTACCGGGGGCTACGAGCAGTACTTC
>TRBV3-1|.|many|TRBJ1-1
CASSQGLTNTEAFF
TGTGCCAGCAGCCAAGGACTCACGAACACTGAAGCTTTCTTT
>TRBV12-3/TRBV12-4|TRBD2|many|TRBJ2-1
CASSGTSGVSYNEQFF
TGTGCCAGCAGTGGGACTAGCGGGGTCTCCTACAATGAGCAGTTCTTC
>TRBV5-1|.|.|TRBJ2-3
CASSPTSRGTDTQYF
TGCGCCAGCAGCCCCACTAGCAGAGGCACAGATACGCAGTATTTT
>TRBV9|TRBD1|many|TRBJ1-2
CASSAAGTDAYGYTF
TGTGCCAGCAGCGCCGCCGGGACAGATGCCTATGGCTACACCTTC
>TRBV20-1|TRBD1|.|TRBJ2-1
CSARTDRGPHNEQFF
TGCAGTGCTAGGACGGACAGGGGGCCCCACAATGAGCAGTTCTTC
>TRBV2|TRBD2|few|TRBJ2-7
CASDGTSGVSSYEQYF
TGTGCCAGTGACGGGACTAGCGGGGTAAGCTCCTACGAGCAGTACTTC
>TRBV20-1|TRBD2|.|TRBJ2-3
CSARDYRTSGRTDTQYF
TGCAGTGCTAGAGATTATCGGACTAGCGGGAGGACAGATACGCAGTATTTT
>TRBV5-1|TRBD2|many|TRBJ2-3
CASSLSSGEDTQYF
TGCGCCAGCAGCTTGTCTAGCGGGGAAGATACGCAGTATTTT
>TRBV7-9|TRBD1|many|TRBJ1-1
CASRGGVGNTEAFF
TGTGCCAGCAGAGGGGGCGTCGGGAACACTGAAGCTTTCTTT
>TRBV7-3|TRBD1|.|TRBJ2-3
CASSPDRGSTDTQYF
TGTGCCAGCAGCCCCGACAGGGGTAGCACAGATACGCAGTATTTT
>TRBV7-7|.|.|TRBJ2-5
CASSNLARETQYF
TGTGCCAGCAGCAACCTAGCCCGAGAGACCCAGTACTTC
>TRBV11-3|TRBD2|few|TRBJ2-3
CASSRGGDTQYF
TGTGCCAGCAGCCGGGGGGGAGATACGCAGTATTTT
>TRBV5-6|.|.|TRBJ2-1
CASSAGIFYNEQFF
TGTGCCAGCAGCGCGGGGATTTTCTACAATGAGCAGTTCTTC
>TRBV7-8|.|many|TRBJ1-4
CASSLSGPWEGKLFF
TGTGCCAGCAGCTTATCGGGACCCTGGGAGGGAAAACTGTTTTTT
>TRBV3-1|.|.|TRBJ1-3
CASSQVVSTGGNTIYF
TGTGCCAGCAGCCAAGTCGTGTCGACGGGAGGAAACACCATATATTTT
>TRBV10-3|.|.|TRBJ1-2
CAISESAAYYGYTF
TGTGCCATCAGTGAGTCTGCGGCCTACTATGGCTACACCTTC
>TRBV9|.|many|TRBJ2-1
CASSVGTPYNEQFF
TGTGCCAGCAGCGTCGGGACTCCTTACAATGAGCAGTTCTTC
>TRBV7-2|TRBD1|few|TRBJ1-2
CASSLNGRDRDNYGYTF
TGTGCCAGCAGCTTAAACGGCCGGGACAGGGATAACTATGGCTACACCTTC
>TRBV5-1|.|few|TRBJ1-1
CASSLSVAARADTEAFF
TGCGCCAGCAGCTTGTCTGTGGCGGCCAGGGCGGACACTGAAGCTTTCTTT
>TRBV29-1|TRBD2|many|TRBJ2-1
CSSKRGSYNEQFF
TGCAGCTCCAAGCGGGGCTCCTACAATGAGCAGTTCTTC